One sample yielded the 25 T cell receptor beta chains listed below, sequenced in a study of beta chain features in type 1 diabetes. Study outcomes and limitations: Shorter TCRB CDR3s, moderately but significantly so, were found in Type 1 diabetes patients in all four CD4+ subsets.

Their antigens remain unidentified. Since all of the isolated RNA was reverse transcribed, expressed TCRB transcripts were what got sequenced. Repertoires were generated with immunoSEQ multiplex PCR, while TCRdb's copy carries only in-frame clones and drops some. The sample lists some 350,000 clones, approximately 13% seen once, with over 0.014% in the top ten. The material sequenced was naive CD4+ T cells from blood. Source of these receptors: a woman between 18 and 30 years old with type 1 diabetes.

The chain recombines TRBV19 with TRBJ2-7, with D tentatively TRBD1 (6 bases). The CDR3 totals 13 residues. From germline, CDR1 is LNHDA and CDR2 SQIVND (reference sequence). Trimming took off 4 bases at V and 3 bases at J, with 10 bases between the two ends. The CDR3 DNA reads TGTGCCAGTAGTAGGGGACACCTCTACGAGCAGTACTTC. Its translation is CASSRGHLYEQYF.

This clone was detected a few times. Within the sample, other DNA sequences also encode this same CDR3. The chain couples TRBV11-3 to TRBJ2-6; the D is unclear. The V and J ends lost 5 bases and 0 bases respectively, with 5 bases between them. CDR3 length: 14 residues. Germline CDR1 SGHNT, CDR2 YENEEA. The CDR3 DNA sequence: TGTGCCAGCAGCCCGGGCTCTGGGGCCAACGTCCTGACTTTC. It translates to CASSPGSGANVLTF.

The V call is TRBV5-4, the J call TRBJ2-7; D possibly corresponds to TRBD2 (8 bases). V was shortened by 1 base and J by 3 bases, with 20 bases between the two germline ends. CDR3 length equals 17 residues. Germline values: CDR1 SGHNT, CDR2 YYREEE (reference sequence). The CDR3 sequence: CASSLKGAGLADYEQYF. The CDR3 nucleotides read TGTGCCAGCAGCTTGAAGGGGGCCGGACTAGCAGACTACGAGCAGTACTTC.

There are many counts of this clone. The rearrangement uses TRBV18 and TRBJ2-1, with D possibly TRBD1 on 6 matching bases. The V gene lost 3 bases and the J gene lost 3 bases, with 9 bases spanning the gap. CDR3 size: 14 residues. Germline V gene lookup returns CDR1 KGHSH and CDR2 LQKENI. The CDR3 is CASSPGAGYNEQFF. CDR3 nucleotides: TGTGCCAGCTCACCGGGGGCTGGCTACAATGAGCAGTTCTTC.

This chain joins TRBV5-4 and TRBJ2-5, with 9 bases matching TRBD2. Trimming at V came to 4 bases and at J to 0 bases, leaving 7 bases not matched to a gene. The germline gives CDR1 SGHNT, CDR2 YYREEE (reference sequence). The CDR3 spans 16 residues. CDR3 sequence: CASSPASGAYQETQYF. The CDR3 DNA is TGTGCCAGCAGCCCTGCTAGCGGGGCTTACCAAGAGACCCAGTACTTC.

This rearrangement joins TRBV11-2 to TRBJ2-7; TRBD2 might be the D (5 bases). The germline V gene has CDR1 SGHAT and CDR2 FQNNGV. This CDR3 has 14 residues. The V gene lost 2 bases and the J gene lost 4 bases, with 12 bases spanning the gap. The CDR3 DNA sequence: TGTGCCAGCAGCTTACTCACCGGGAAATACGAGCAGTACTTC. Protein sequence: CASSLLTGKYEQYF.

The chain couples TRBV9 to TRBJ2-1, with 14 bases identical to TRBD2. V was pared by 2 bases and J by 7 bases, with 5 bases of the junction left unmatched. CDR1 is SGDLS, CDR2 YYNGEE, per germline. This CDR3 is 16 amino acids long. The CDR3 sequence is CASSVDGTSGSNEQFF. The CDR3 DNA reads TGTGCCAGCAGCGTGGACGGGACTAGCGGGAGTAATGAGCAGTTCTTC.

As DNA, the CDR3 is TGTGCCAGCAGCGTAAGGGACTTTGCGGAGACCCAGTACTTC. Translated, it gives CASSVRDFAETQYF. The J gene is TRBJ2-5, the V gene TRBV9; the D gene is possibly TRBD2 (6 bases). V was shortened by 1 base and J by 5 bases, with 12 bases between the two germline ends. The V gene's germline CDR1 is SGDLS and CDR2 YYNGEE. The CDR3 is made up of 14 amino acids.

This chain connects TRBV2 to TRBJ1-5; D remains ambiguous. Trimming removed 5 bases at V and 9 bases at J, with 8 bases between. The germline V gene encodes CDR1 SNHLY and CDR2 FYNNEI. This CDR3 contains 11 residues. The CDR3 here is CASSFYGPQHF. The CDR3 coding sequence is TGTGCCAGCAGTTTTTACGGGCCCCAGCATTTT.

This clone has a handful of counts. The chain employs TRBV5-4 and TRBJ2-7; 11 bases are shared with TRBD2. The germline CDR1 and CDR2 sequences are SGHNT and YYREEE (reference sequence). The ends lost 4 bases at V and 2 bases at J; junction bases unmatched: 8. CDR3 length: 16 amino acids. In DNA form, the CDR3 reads TGTGCCAGCAGCCAACCAACTAGCGGGAGAGCCTACGAGCAGTACTTC. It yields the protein CASSQPTSGRAYEQYF.

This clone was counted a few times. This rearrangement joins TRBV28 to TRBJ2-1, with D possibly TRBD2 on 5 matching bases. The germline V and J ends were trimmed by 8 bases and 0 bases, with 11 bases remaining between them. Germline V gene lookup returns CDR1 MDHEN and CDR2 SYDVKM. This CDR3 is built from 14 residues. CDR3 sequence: CASLALTSYNEQFF. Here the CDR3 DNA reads TGTGCCAGCTTAGCGCTAACCTCCTACAATGAGCAGTTCTTC.

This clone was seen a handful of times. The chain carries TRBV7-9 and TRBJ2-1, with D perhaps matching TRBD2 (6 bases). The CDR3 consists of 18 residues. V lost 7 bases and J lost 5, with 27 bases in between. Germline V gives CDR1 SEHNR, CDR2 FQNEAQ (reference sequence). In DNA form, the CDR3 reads TGTGCCAGCACCACACTAGGTGGCCGGGAGCGCAAAGACAATGAGCAGTTCTTC. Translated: CASTTLGGRERKDNEQFF.

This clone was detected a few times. The CDR3 sequence is CASSGRVGQGNQPQHF. For the CDR3, the DNA is TGTGCCAGCAGCGGGAGGGTAGGACAGGGGAATCAGCCCCAGCATTTT. This chain connects TRBV2 to TRBJ1-5, with 9 bases fitting TRBD1. The length of the CDR3 is 16 residues. The germline CDR1 and CDR2 sequences are SNHLY and FYNNEI. Germline trimming cut 6 bases from V and 4 bases from J; bases unmatched to any gene: 10.

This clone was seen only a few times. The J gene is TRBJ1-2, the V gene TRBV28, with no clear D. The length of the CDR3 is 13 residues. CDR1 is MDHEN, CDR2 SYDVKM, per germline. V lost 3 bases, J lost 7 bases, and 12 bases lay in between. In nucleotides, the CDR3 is TGTGCCAGCAGTTTTAACGGGATGGGTGGCTACACCTTC. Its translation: CASSFNGMGGYTF.

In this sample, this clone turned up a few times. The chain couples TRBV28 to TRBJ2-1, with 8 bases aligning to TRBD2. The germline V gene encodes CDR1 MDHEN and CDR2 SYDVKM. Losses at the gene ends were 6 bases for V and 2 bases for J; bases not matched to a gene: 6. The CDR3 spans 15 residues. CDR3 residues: CASSPGGGTYNEQFF. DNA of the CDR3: TGTGCCAGCAGCCCCGGGGGGGGGACCTACAATGAGCAGTTCTTC.

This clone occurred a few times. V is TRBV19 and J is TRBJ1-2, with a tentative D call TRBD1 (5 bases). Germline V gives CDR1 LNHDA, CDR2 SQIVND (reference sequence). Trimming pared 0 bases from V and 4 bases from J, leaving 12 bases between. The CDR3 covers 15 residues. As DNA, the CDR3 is TGTGCCAGTAGTATAGATCTTAGGGGCCGCTATGGCTACACCTTC. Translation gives CASSIDLRGRYGYTF.

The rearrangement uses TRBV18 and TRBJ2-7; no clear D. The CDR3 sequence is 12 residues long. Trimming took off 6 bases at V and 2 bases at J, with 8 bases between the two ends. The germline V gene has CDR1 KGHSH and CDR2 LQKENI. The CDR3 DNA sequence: TGTGCCAGCTCTTCTCAGGCCTACGAGCAGTACGTC. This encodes CASSSQAYEQYV.

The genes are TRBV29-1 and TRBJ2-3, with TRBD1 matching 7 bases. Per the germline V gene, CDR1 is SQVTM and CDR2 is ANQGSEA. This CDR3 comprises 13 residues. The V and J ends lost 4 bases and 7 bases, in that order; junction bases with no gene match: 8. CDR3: CSVGGQLGNTQYF. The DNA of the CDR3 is TGCAGCGTTGGGGGACAGCTCGGTAATACGCAGTATTTT.

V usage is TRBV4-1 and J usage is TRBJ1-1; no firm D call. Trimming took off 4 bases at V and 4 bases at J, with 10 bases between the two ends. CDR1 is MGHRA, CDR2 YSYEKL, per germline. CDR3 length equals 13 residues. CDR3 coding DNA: TGCGCCAGCAGCCTTGCCGGTCCCACTGAAGCTTTCTTT. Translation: CASSLAGPTEAFF.

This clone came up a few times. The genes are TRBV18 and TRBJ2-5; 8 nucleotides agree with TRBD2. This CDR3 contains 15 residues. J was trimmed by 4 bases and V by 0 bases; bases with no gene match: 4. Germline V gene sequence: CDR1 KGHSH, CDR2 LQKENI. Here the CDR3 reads CASSPPGTRGETQYF. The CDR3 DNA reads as TGTGCCAGCTCACCACCGGGGACTAGAGGAGAGACCCAGTACTTC.

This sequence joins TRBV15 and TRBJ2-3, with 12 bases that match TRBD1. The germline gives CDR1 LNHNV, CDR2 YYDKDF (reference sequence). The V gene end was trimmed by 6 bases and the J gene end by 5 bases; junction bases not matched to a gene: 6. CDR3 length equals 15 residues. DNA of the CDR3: TGTGCCACCAGTTACCGGGACAGGGGGCGAGATACGCAGTATTTT. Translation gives CATSYRDRGRDTQYF.

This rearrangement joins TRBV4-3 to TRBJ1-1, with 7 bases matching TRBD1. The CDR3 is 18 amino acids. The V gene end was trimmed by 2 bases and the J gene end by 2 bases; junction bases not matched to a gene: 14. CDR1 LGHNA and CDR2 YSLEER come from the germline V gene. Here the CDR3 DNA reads TGCGCCAGCAGCCAAAATAGATGGGACAGTACCTTTAACACTGAAGCTTTCTTT. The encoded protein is CASSQNRWDSTFNTEAFF.

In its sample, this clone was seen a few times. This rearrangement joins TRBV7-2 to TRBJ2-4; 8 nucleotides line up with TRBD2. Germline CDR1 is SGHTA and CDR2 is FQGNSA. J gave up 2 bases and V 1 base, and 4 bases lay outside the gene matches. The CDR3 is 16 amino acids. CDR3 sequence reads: CASSLGAGATKNIQYF. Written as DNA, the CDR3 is TGTGCCAGCAGCTTAGGAGCGGGAGCTACCAAAAACATTCAGTACTTC.

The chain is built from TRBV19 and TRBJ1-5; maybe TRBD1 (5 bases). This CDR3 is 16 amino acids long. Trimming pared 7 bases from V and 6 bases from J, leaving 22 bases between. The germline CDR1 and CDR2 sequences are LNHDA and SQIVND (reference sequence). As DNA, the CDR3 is TGTGCCAGTATATCCCAGGAGGGACCGGCGGGTCAGCCCCAGCATTTT. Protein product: CASISQEGPAGQPQHF.

CDR3 bases: TGTGCCTGGAGCCATGACCCGCGAGGAAGCAATCAGCCCCAGCATTTT. It is translated as CAWSHDPRGSNQPQHF. This rearrangement joins TRBV30 to TRBJ1-5; D is ambiguous. V gave up 3 bases and J gave up 1 base, with 16 bases separating them. CDR3 size: 16 residues. Germline lookup yields CDR1 GTSNPN and CDR2 SVGIG (reference sequence).